This is a list of T cell receptor beta chains from one sample in a study of T cell responses to AZD1222 COVID-19 vaccine. Sequencing used immunoSEQ multiplex PCR; TCRdb keeps in-frame clones, though not all of them. The repertoire includes around 150,000 clones, 75% to 90% of them detected once, and over 3.5% sits in the top ten. The specimen comprised peripheral blood, sampled on day 0 of AZD1222 vaccination. These receptors were collected from an adult in good health. Both conserved end residues are part of each CDR3. The D gene is left open where the match is weak. A row's size may be missing; if present it is once, few, many or a size class.

>TRBV6-5|TRBD1|NA|TRBJ1-1|14
CASSRTGTNTEAFF
TGTGCCAGCAGTCGGACAGGGACGAACACTGAAGCTTTCTTT
>TRBV19|NA|NA|TRBJ1-5|13
CASSVRDYQPQHF
TGTGCCAGTAGTGTGCGGGATTATCAGCCCCAGCATTTT
>TRBV20-1|TRBD1|NA|TRBJ1-2|13
CSASRTGSVGYTF
TGCAGTGCTAGTAGGACAGGGTCGGTCGGCTACACCTTC
>TRBV24-1|NA|NA|TRBJ1-1|12
CATSDSGISAFF
TGTGCCACCAGTGACTCAGGGATCTCGGCTTTCTTT
>TRBV28|NA|NA|TRBJ1-3|14
CATVTGVGGNTIYF
TGTGCCACCGTGACCGGGGTCGGAGGAAACACCATATATTTT
>TRBV30|TRBD1|NA|TRBJ1-1|11
CAWSEGARAFF
TGTGCCTGGAGTGAGGGGGCGCGAGCTTTCTTT
>TRBV5-1|NA|once|TRBJ1-1|14
CASSASREGAEAFF
TGCGCCAGCAGCGCGTCCAGGGAAGGGGCTGAAGCTTTCTTT
>TRBV4-1|NA|few|TRBJ1-5|16
CASSQDPGYSNQPQHF
TGCGCCAGCAGCCAAGATCCAGGTTATAGCAATCAGCCCCAGCATTTT
>TRBV2|NA|few|TRBJ1-2|14
CASSEHSSNYGYTF
TGTGCCAGCAGTGAACACAGCTCTAACTATGGCTACACCTTC
>TRBV6-1|NA|NA|TRBJ1-5|13
CASSEAPFQPQHF
TGTGCCAGCAGTGAAGCTCCCTTTCAGCCCCAGCATTTT
>TRBV29-1|TRBD2|NA|TRBJ2-2|14
CSATSGGAGGELFF
TGCAGCGCGACTAGCGGGGGGGCTGGCGGGGAGCTGTTTTTT
>TRBV10-2|NA|NA|TRBJ2-2|13
CASSWGNTGELFF
TGCGCCAGCAGTTGGGGTAACACCGGGGAGCTGTTTTTT
>TRBV6-1|NA|NA|TRBJ1-3|14
CASSEQKSGNTIYF
TGTGCCAGCAGTGAACAGAAATCTGGAAACACCATATATTTT
>TRBV19|NA|NA|TRBJ1-1|13
CASSETVNTEAFF
TGTGCCAGTAGTGAGACAGTGAACACTGAAGCTTTCTTT
>TRBV28|NA|NA|TRBJ2-5|14
CASSLSDSQETQYF
TGTGCCAGCAGTTTATCCGACAGCCAAGAGACCCAGTACTTC
>TRBV5-1|NA|NA|TRBJ2-3|16
CASSSDWQSSTDTQYF
TGCGCCAGCAGCTCAGATTGGCAGTCTAGCACAGATACGCAGTATTTT
>TRBV28|NA|NA|TRBJ1-4|15
CASSLRLGREEKLFF
TGTGCCAGCAGTTTAAGGTTGGGCAGGGAGGAAAAACTGTTTTTT
>TRBV7-9|NA|NA|TRBJ2-7|17
CASSLGHQGSPSYEQYF
TGTGCCAGCAGCTTAGGACATCAAGGCAGCCCTTCCTACGAGCAGTACTTC
>TRBV30|TRBD1|NA|TRBJ1-6|16
CAWRSSDRGRESPLHF
TGTGCCTGGAGAAGTTCCGACAGGGGGCGGGAATCACCCCTCCACTTT
>TRBV5-6|NA|NA|TRBJ1-5|16
CASSLGVGIGNQPQHF
TGTGCCAGCAGCTTGGGGGTGGGAATCGGCAATCAGCCCCAGCATTTT
>TRBV6-1|NA|NA|TRBJ1-3|14
CASSETFSGNTIYF
TGTGCCAGCAGTGAAACGTTCTCTGGAAACACCATATATTTT
>TRBV5-1|NA|NA|TRBJ2-7|15
CASSFGSGDRYEQYF
TGCGCCAGCAGCTTTGGTTCCGGGGATCGGTACGAGCAGTACTTC
>TRBV29-1|NA|few|TRBJ2-7|11
CSVERGWEQYF
TGCAGCGTTGAGAGGGGGTGGGAGCAGTACTTC
>TRBV5-1|NA|NA|TRBJ1-2|13
CASSSGSRDGYTF
TGCGCCAGCAGCTCCGGGTCGCGGGATGGCTACACCTTC
>TRBV5-1|NA|NA|TRBJ2-7|14
CASSSLGAAREQYF
TGCGCCAGCAGCTCCCTAGGGGCGGCGCGCGAGCAGTACTTC
>TRBV30|TRBD1|NA|TRBJ1-4|16
CAWSIDRAATNEKLFF
TGTGCCTGGAGTATAGACAGGGCTGCAACTAATGAAAAACTGTTTTTT
>TRBV27|NA|NA|TRBJ1-1|15
CASSLGGLEGAEAFF
TGTGCCAGCAGTTTAGGGGGGCTGGAGGGCGCTGAAGCTTTCTTT
>TRBV11-2|NA|NA|TRBJ1-1|17
CASSQGPHTPMNTEAFF
TGTGCCAGCAGCCAAGGGCCACACACCCCCATGAACACTGAAGCTTTCTTT
>TRBV6-5|TRBD1|NA|TRBJ1-2|12
CASRQGNYGYTF
TGTGCCAGCCGACAGGGGAACTATGGCTACACCTTC
>TRBV20-1|NA|NA|TRBJ1-6|15
CSASPSRAHNSPLHF
TGCAGTGCTAGTCCGTCCAGGGCCCACAATTCACCCCTCCACTTT
>TRBV5-6|NA|NA|TRBJ2-5|16
CASSLVWSGAQETQYF
TGTGCCAGCAGCTTGGTCTGGTCCGGGGCGCAAGAGACCCAGTACTTC
>TRBV20-1|NA|NA|TRBJ2-3|11
CSASFQDTQYF
TGCAGTGCTAGTTTTCAGGATACGCAGTATTTT
>TRBV18|TRBD1|NA|TRBJ1-1|12
CASSRTGTEAFF
TGTGCCAGCTCTAGGACAGGCACTGAAGCTTTCTTT
>TRBV28|TRBD1|NA|TRBJ1-2|15
CASSVTGEAKGRYTF
TGTGCCAGCAGTGTGACAGGGGAAGCAAAGGGTCGCTACACCTTC
>TRBV6-1|NA|many|TRBJ2-5|18
CASSATAPTPANEETQYF
TGTGCCAGCAGTGCGACGGCCCCGACCCCCGCCAATGAAGAGACCCAGTACTTC
>TRBV28|TRBD1|once|TRBJ2-2|14
CASSSQGLTGELFF
TGTGCCAGCAGTTCACAGGGGCTTACCGGGGAGCTGTTTTTT
>TRBV19|NA|NA|TRBJ1-1|13
CASKTDIQPEAFF
TGTGCCAGTAAGACGGACATTCAGCCTGAAGCTTTCTTT
>TRBV3-1/TRBV3-2|NA|NA|TRBJ1-1|13
CASSQGSGREAFF
TGTGCCAGCAGCCAAGGTTCAGGGAGAGAAGCTTTCTTT
>TRBV25-1|NA|NA|TRBJ2-3|15
CASSDEGRYTDTQYF
TGTGCCAGCAGTGACGAGGGACGGTACACAGATACGCAGTATTTT
>TRBV4-1|NA|NA|TRBJ2-5|14
CASSRTGPGETQYF
TGCGCCAGCAGCCGCACAGGGCCCGGGGAGACCCAGTACTTC
>TRBV9|NA|NA|TRBJ2-2|16
CASSVAPFRGTGELFF
TGTGCCAGCAGCGTAGCTCCGTTTCGAGGAACCGGGGAGCTGTTTTTT
>TRBV6-6|NA|NA|TRBJ1-3|14
CATRSGTDGNTIYF
TGTGCCACCCGATCCGGGACGGACGGAAACACCATATATTTT
>TRBV2|NA|NA|TRBJ2-2|13
CASRRTPTGELFF
TGTGCCAGCAGGCGGACGCCGACCGGGGAGCTGTTTTTT
>TRBV2|NA|NA|TRBJ1-5|16
CASSQSMAGGNQPQHF
TGTGCCAGCAGCCAATCCATGGCGGGAGGCAATCAGCCCCAGCATTTT
>TRBV3-1/TRBV3-2|NA|few|TRBJ2-2|16
CASSQGRGMNTGELFF
TGTGCCAGCAGCCAGGGGAGGGGGATGAACACCGGGGAGCTGTTTTTT
>TRBV25-1|NA|NA|TRBJ2-7|15
CASSDKRGTGYEQYF
TGTGCCAGCAGTGATAAAAGAGGGACGGGCTACGAGCAGTACTTC
>TRBV7-3|NA|once|TRBJ1-1|15
CASSPTGGAHSEAFF
TGTGCCAGCAGCCCAACGGGGGGGGCGCACTCTGAAGCTTTCTTT
>TRBV5-1|NA|NA|TRBJ2-1|15
CASSLAIGTWDEQFF
TGCGCCAGCAGCTTGGCCATAGGGACGTGGGATGAGCAGTTCTTC
>TRBV10-3|NA|NA|TRBJ1-4|14
CAISEGAGGEKLFF
TGTGCCATCAGTGAGGGGGCAGGAGGCGAAAAACTGTTTTTT
>TRBV19|NA|once|TRBJ2-7|15
CASKGGRGSSYEQYF
TGTGCCAGTAAAGGGGGACGGGGAAGCTCCTACGAGCAGTACTTC
>TRBV4-1|NA|few|TRBJ2-6|17
CASSQFDEGSGANVLTF
TGCGCCAGCAGCCAATTCGACGAGGGCTCTGGGGCCAACGTCCTGACTTTC